The sequence of this TCR beta chain was determined in a study of cytomegalovirus exposure and HLA in healthy donors. A few counts support this clone. The PCR made use of 60 Vbeta and 13 Jbeta primers. TCRdb's table, derived via immunoSEQ multiplex PCR, lists solely in-frame clones and lacks some. The sample holds about 190,000 clones, about four fifths seen once. Losses at the gene ends were 0 bases for V and 7 bases for J; bases not matched to a gene: 1. The germline V gene has CDR1 SGHRS and CDR2 YFSETQ. The CDR3 extends over 14 amino acids. The sequencing sample was made of PBMCs. The rearrangement joins TRBV5-1 to TRBJ1-3; 10 bases line up with TRBD1. This TCR came from a woman aged 25 to 39 in good health and CMV-seropositive. CDR3 in amino acids: CASSLEDRGNTIYF. The CDR3 nucleotides read TGCGCCAGCAGCTTGGAGGACAGGGGGAACACCATATATTTT. Full variable domain (outside the CDR3, taken from reference TRBV5-1 and TRBJ1-3): KAGVTQTPRYLIKTRGQQVTLSCSPISGHRSVSWYQQTPGQGLQFLFEYFSETQRNKGNFPGRFSGRQFSNSRSEMNVSTLELGDSALYLCASSLEDRGNTIYFGEGSWLTVV.